This T cell receptor beta chain originates from a study of T cell repertoires in cytomegalovirus infection. Study background: Selection of CMV epitopes for the study included recently identified HLA-C-restricted and well-studied HLA-B-restricted ones. It can be stated that public TCR beta signatures indicated CMV infection as well as a matching HLA type. Study-level results: In two of eight donors, the top clonotype was HLA-C-restricted CMV-specific.

This clonotype was found once. What it recognizes is unknown. TCRdb re-analysed the reads in MiXCR, keeping a single row per CDR3 protein. The table has some 350,000 distinct CDR3 sequences, just under 30% seen once; the top ten hold roughly 20%. Germline CDR1 DFQATT, CDR2 SNEGSKA (reference sequence). This CDR3 has 16 residues. Losses at the gene ends were 6 bases for V and 2 bases for J; bases not matched to a gene: 11. The sample here was cultured PBMCs, taken from culture after CMV antigen stimulation. This sequence was found in a human donor in good health (CMV status not recorded). Some clones in this sample may be carry-over from other donors' samples. J is TRBJ2-3 and V is TRBV20-1, with 10 bases fitting TRBD1. Here the CDR3 reads CSAKKRQGATTDTQYF. CDR3 in DNA: TGCAGTGCCAAAAAACGACAGGGGGCTACCACAGATACGCAGTATTTT.